The TCR beta chain described here comes from a study of shared clonotypes between healthy human individuals. The junction had 7 bases not matched to a gene; V was cut back by 4 bases and J by 8 bases. The length of the CDR3 is 14 residues. Germline-derived CDR1 and CDR2 are MNHEY and SMNVEV (reference sequence). Genomic DNA from each subset was divided evenly over several immunoSEQ plates. Here immunoSEQ multiplex PCR was the method, and the copy in TCRdb shows in-frame clones only, minus some. The table lists fewer than 500,000 clones, about three quarters of them singletons. What was sequenced was PBMCs. This chain links TRBV27 with TRBJ2-2, with 7 bases fitting TRBD1. The origin of this receptor is a woman aged 40-49 years in good health. Some clones in this sample may be carry-over from other donors' samples. The CDR3 coding sequence is TGTGCCAGCAGTTCCGGGACAGTTCTTGGGGAGCTGTTTTTT. Its protein product is CASSSGTVLGELFF.